This T cell receptor beta chain was found in a study of T cell repertoires in cytomegalovirus infection. Study at large: Signatures in public TCR beta sequences pointed to both CMV infection and matching HLA type. Study-level points and caveats: Pooled public TCR beta family frequency picked out CMV carriers with the relevant HLA. Within the response measured ex vivo, HLA-C-restricted CMV-specific TCR beta clonotypes were dominant.

Using its own MiXCR run on the reads, TCRdb lists one record per CDR3 protein. In the table there are roughly 87,000 distinct CDR3 sequences, over 25% of which are singletons. The trim removed 6 bases at V and 5 bases at J, leaving 13 bases unmatched. CDR3 size: 17 residues. As regards this clonotype: Its antigen remains unknown.

This chain joins TRBV12-3 or TRBV12-4 and TRBJ2-1, with TRBD2 matching 10 bases. The origin of this receptor is a human donor in good health (CMV status not recorded). Some clones in this sample may be carry-over from other donors' samples. The material sequenced was CD8+ T cells from cultured PBMCs, taken from culture after CMV antigen stimulation. The CDR3 is CASRISPTSGADNEQFF. The CDR3, as DNA: TGTGCCAGCAGGATTAGCCCAACTAGCGGGGCGGACAATGAGCAGTTCTTC.